The rows below give T cell receptor beta chains drawn from one sample of a study of T cell repertoires in cytomegalovirus infection. MiXCR, applied by TCRdb to the reads, yields one record per CDR3 protein. The sample holds some 150,000 distinct CDR3 sequences; about 6.3% are singletons and the top ten take about a sixth. The sample was PBMCs. The receptors here all came from a human donor in good health (CMV status not recorded). Some clones in this sample may be carry-over from other donors' samples. The CDR3 runs from the conserved cysteine through the conserved F or W. A D gene is named only where the DNA matches it firmly. Some rows mark clone size as missing; the rest say once, few, many or name a class of expanded clone.

d_gene	abundance	v_gene	j_gene	CDR3aa	CDR3nt
.	many	TRBV28	TRBJ1-2	CASSLNRGNYGYTF	TGTGCCAGCAGTTTAAATAGGGGTAACTATGGCTACACCTTC
.	many	TRBV2	TRBJ1-5	CASSEKMAGSNQPQHF	TGTGCCAGCAGTGAAAAAATGGCGGGTAGCAATCAGCCCCAGCATTTT
.	.	TRBV28	TRBJ2-7	CASSLLGGHSYEQYF	TGTGCCAGCAGTTTACTCGGGGGCCACTCCTACGAGCAGTACTTC
TRBD2	many	TRBV7-2	TRBJ2-3	CASSLVVAGGSDTQYF	TGTGCCAGCAGCTTAGTGGTAGCGGGGGGGTCAGATACGCAGTATTTT
.	many	TRBV7-6	TRBJ1-6	CASSDDWSSPLHF	TGTGCCAGCAGCGACGACTGGAGTTCACCCCTCCACTTT
TRBD2	many	TRBV7-2	TRBJ2-2	CASSLDSSGTGELFF	TGTGCCAGCAGCTTAGATTCTAGCGGTACCGGGGAGCTGTTTTTT
TRBD1	.	TRBV2	TRBJ1-1	CASKEDRGTEAFF	TGTGCCAGCAAAGAGGACAGGGGCACTGAAGCTTTCTTT
TRBD1	few	TRBV2	TRBJ1-2	CASKVPGGAAYGYTF	TGTGCCAGCAAGGTGCCAGGGGGCGCTGCCTATGGCTACACCTTC
.	.	TRBV12-3/TRBV12-4	TRBJ2-1	CASLAGSSSYNEQFF	TGTGCCAGCCTTGCTGGCAGCAGCTCCTACAATGAGCAGTTCTTC
.	.	TRBV15	TRBJ1-5	CATSEETAGNSNQPQHF	TGTGCCACCAGCGAGGAGACAGCCGGCAATAGCAATCAGCCCCAGCATTTT
.	.	TRBV9	TRBJ2-5	CASSPSGQETQYF	TGTGCCAGCAGTCCTAGTGGCCAAGAGACCCAGTACTTC
.	many	TRBV19	TRBJ2-5	CASSLMHGNQETQYF	TGTGCCAGTAGTCTCATGCATGGGAACCAAGAGACCCAGTACTTC
TRBD1	.	TRBV29-1	TRBJ2-2	CSVPGGANTGELFF	TGCAGCGTACCAGGGGGCGCGAACACCGGGGAGCTGTTTTTT
.	.	TRBV29-1	TRBJ2-1	CSVRTNEQFF	TGCAGCGTGAGGACCAATGAGCAGTTCTTC
TRBD1	.	TRBV20-1	TRBJ2-3	CSAQRTGYTDTQYF	TGCAGTGCTCAAAGGACAGGGTACACAGATACGCAGTATTTT
.	.	TRBV28	TRBJ1-2	CASSLGTLNEANYGYTF	TGTGCCAGCAGCCTCGGGACATTAAACGAGGCTAACTATGGCTACACCTTC
TRBD2	many	TRBV10-3	TRBJ2-1	CAIKGLAGDNEQFF	TGTGCCATCAAAGGACTAGCGGGCGACAATGAGCAGTTCTTC
.	.	TRBV29-1	TRBJ1-1	CSAGDGEAFF	TGCAGCGCCGGGGACGGAGAAGCTTTCTTT
.	.	TRBV29-1	TRBJ1-5	CSVAPRGLNQPQHF	TGCAGCGTTGCGCCCAGGGGCCTTAATCAGCCCCAGCATTTT
.	.	TRBV4-2	TRBJ2-7	CASSSRRTTYEQYF	TGTGCCAGCAGCTCCCGTCGCACAACCTACGAGCAGTACTTC
.	many	TRBV12-3/TRBV12-4	TRBJ1-1	CASSFAIIPFF	TGTGCCAGCAGTTTCGCCATCATACCTTTCTTT
TRBD1	few	TRBV5-1	TRBJ2-7	CASSLEGQGSSYEQYF	TGCGCCAGCAGCTTGGAGGGACAGGGGTCTTCCTACGAGCAGTACTTC
TRBD2	many	TRBV20-1	TRBJ2-1	CSARGETSGDNEQFF	TGCAGTGCTAGAGGGGAGACTAGCGGGGACAATGAGCAGTTCTTC
TRBD1	.	TRBV4-3	TRBJ1-5	CASSGGQGLNQPQHF	TGCGCCAGCAGCGGCGGACAGGGCCTCAATCAGCCCCAGCATTTT
.	.	TRBV14	TRBJ1-6	CASSQVVGSYNSPLHF	TGTGCCAGCAGCCAAGTCGTGGGCTCCTATAATTCACCCCTCCACTTT
.	.	TRBV6-2/TRBV6-3	TRBJ2-1	CASSYRQVKQFF	TGTGCCAGCAGCTACCGACAGGTTAAGCAGTTCTTC
.	many	TRBV7-8	TRBJ1-2	CASSLGGRLDYGYTF	TGTGCCAGCAGCTTAGGCGGCCGTCTGGACTATGGCTACACCTTC
.	few	TRBV29-1	TRBJ2-3	CSVEKSFTDTQYF	TGCAGCGTTGAAAAGTCCTTCACAGATACGCAGTATTTT
.	many	TRBV7-3	TRBJ2-7	CASSLGPPGTGYYEQYF	TGTGCCAGCAGCTTAGGGCCGCCGGGGACGGGATACTACGAGCAGTACTTC
.	many	TRBV7-8	TRBJ1-1	CASSLEPQSGLAFF	TGTGCCAGCAGCTTAGAACCCCAATCAGGCTTGGCTTTCTTT
.	.	TRBV19	TRBJ1-6	CASSSGTGTRSPLHF	TGTGCCAGTAGTTCCGGAACAGGGACTCGTTCACCCCTCCACTTT